This is a list of T cell receptor beta chains from one sample in a study of cytomegalovirus exposure and HLA in healthy donors. Assay: immunoSEQ multiplex PCR; the TCRdb copy retains only in-frame clones and omits some. The data contain around 93,000 clones, 85% of them seen just once; the ten biggest clones take up roughly 20%. Input material: PBMCs. The receptors were gathered from a young man in good health and CMV-seropositive. The CDR3 runs from the conserved cysteine through the conserved F or W. The order of the fields is V gene, clone size, D gene, J gene, CDR3 DNA, CDR3 protein. The D gene is left open where the match is weak. Clone size, where shown, is once, few, many, or a class for clones that have expanded.

TRBV28	.	TRBD1	TRBJ2-7	TGTGCCAGCGAGACAGGGAGTGGCGAGCAGTACTTC	CASETGSGEQYF
TRBV7-9	.	TRBD1	TRBJ2-7	TGTGCCAGCAGCCGACGGGACAGGGGGATCTACGAGCAGTACTTC	CASSRRDRGIYEQYF
TRBV13	.	.	TRBJ1-1	TGTGCCAGCAGCTTAGAGGGGGAGTACACTGAAGCTTTCTTT	CASSLEGEYTEAFF
TRBV5-1	.	TRBD1	TRBJ2-5	TGCGCCAGCAGCTCGGGACAGGGTCGGGAGACCCAGTACTTC	CASSSGQGRETQYF
TRBV11-3	.	TRBD2	TRBJ2-1	TGTGCCAGCAGCTTCCTCCGACAAGCGGGAGGGCCATACAATGAGCAGTTCTTC	CASSFLRQAGGPYNEQFF
TRBV4-1	.	.	TRBJ2-7	TGCGCCAGCAGCCAACAGGATCACGGTCGGGAAGTCATCTACGAGCAGTACTTC	CASSQQDHGREVIYEQYF
TRBV28	.	.	TRBJ2-4	TGTGCCAGCAGCTTGGGGGCCTCAAGATACTTC	CASSLGASRYF
TRBV30	.	TRBD1	TRBJ1-1	TGTGCCTGGGATCCCCGAGGGGGCCCTGAAGCTTTCTTT	CAWDPRGGPEAFF
TRBV6-6	.	.	TRBJ2-7	TGTGCCAGCAGTTACTCGGCAGTCTCCTACGAGCAGTACTTC	CASSYSAVSYEQYF
TRBV5-8	once	.	TRBJ1-1	TGTGCCAGCAGCTTGGAAAGGGGCACTGAAGCTTTCTTT	CASSLERGTEAFF
TRBV7-8	.	.	TRBJ2-3	TGTGCCAGCAGCCCCTCTCGCACAGATACGCAGTATTTT	CASSPSRTDTQYF
TRBV2	.	.	TRBJ2-7	TGTGCCAGCAGTGAAGAGGGCTGGGGCGTTTCGGACGAGCAGTACTTC	CASSEEGWGVSDEQYF
TRBV9	once	TRBD1	TRBJ2-5	TGTGCCAGCAGTCAACGACAGGGATACCAAGAGACCCAGTACTTC	CASSQRQGYQETQYF
TRBV18	.	TRBD1	TRBJ1-3	TGTGCCAGCTCACTCGGAACAGGGGATGGAAACACCATATATTTT	CASSLGTGDGNTIYF
TRBV27	.	.	TRBJ2-1	TGTGCCAGCAGTCTCCTGGGGGGGGCCTATAGAGAGCAGTTCTTC	CASSLLGGAYREQFF
TRBV5-4	.	TRBD1	TRBJ2-1	TGTGCCAGCAGCTTGTGGAGACAGGGCTCCTACAATGAGCAGTTCTTC	CASSLWRQGSYNEQFF
TRBV5-1	.	.	TRBJ2-1	TGCGCCAGCAGCTTGGATACACCGTACAATGAGCAGTTCTTC	CASSLDTPYNEQFF
TRBV5-1	.	.	TRBJ2-1	TGCGCCAGCAGCACGGACATTCACAATGAGCAGTTCTTC	CASSTDIHNEQFF
TRBV7-8	.	.	TRBJ2-7	TGTGCCAGCAGCTTAGATTGGGGCGGCTTGACCTACGAGCAGTACTTC	CASSLDWGGLTYEQYF
TRBV6-1	.	.	TRBJ1-5	TGTGCCAGCAGTGAACGGGGATCCCCTAGCAATCAGCCCCAGCATTTT	CASSERGSPSNQPQHF
TRBV18	.	.	TRBJ2-1	TGTGCCAGCTCAGTTCAGGGCAATGAGCAGTTCTTC	CASSVQGNEQFF
TRBV10-1	.	TRBD2	TRBJ2-1	TGCGCCAGCAGTGAAAGGGTAGCGGGTTACAATGAGCAGTTCTTC	CASSERVAGYNEQFF
TRBV27	.	TRBD2	TRBJ2-2	TGTGCCAGCAGTTTCTGGGGGAGGGACACCGGGGAGCTGTTTTTT	CASSFWGRDTGELFF
TRBV7-9	.	TRBD1	TRBJ2-1	TGTGCCAGCAGCTCTAACTGGGACAGCAACTACAATGAGCAGTTCTTC	CASSSNWDSNYNEQFF
TRBV19	.	.	TRBJ2-3	TGTGCCAGTAGTATTGTTGGCCCAGATACGCAGTATTTT	CASSIVGPDTQYF
TRBV9	.	.	TRBJ1-1	TGTGCCAGCAGCGTAGACAGGGAGGGCACTGAAGCTTTCTTT	CASSVDREGTEAFF
TRBV7-2	.	TRBD1	TRBJ2-2	TGTGCCAGCAGCTCACTCCAGGGGGCCACCGGGGAGCTGTTTTTT	CASSSLQGATGELFF
TRBV6-5	.	.	TRBJ2-2	TGTGCCAGCAGTTATTTTCGGTATATCGGGGAGCTGTTTTTT	CASSYFRYIGELFF
TRBV5-4	.	TRBD1	TRBJ2-1	TGTGCCAGCAGCTCCGGGACAGGAGCCTACAATGAGCAGTTCTTC	CASSSGTGAYNEQFF
TRBV19	.	.	TRBJ2-1	TGTGCCAGTAGTTCCCTTTCGGGAGAGTACAATGAGCAGTTCTTC	CASSSLSGEYNEQFF
TRBV27	.	TRBD2	TRBJ2-3	TGTGCCAGCAGTCTAGCGCTAGCGGGAGCAGATACGCAGTATTTT	CASSLALAGADTQYF
TRBV27	.	TRBD1	TRBJ2-1	TGTGCCAGCAGTTTCCTACCCCCCCGGGACAGGGCTTACAATGAGCAGTTCTTC	CASSFLPPRDRAYNEQFF
TRBV5-1	.	.	TRBJ2-5	TGCGCCAGCAGCCCGCGGGATTATGGTAATGAGTACTTC	CASSPRDYGNEYF
TRBV7-9	.	TRBD2	TRBJ2-5	TGTGCCAGCGCTAGGGAAACAGCTAGCGGAGAGACCCAGTACTTC	CASARETASGETQYF
TRBV29-1	.	TRBD1	TRBJ2-3	TGCAGCCTTAGACCGGGACAGGGCGCAGATACGCAGTATTTT	CSLRPGQGADTQYF
TRBV6-5	.	.	TRBJ1-4	TGTGCCAGCAGACGTGGGACAAGTCTTGGGGAAAAACTGTTTTTT	CASRRGTSLGEKLFF
TRBV11-3	many	TRBD1	TRBJ1-1	TGTGCCAGCAGCTTAGGGGCTACAGGGGCTTCGGGTGAAGCTTTCTTT	CASSLGATGASGEAFF
TRBV7-2	once	TRBD1	TRBJ1-2	TGTGCCAGCAGCACCGACAGGGACTGGTTGCGCGGCTACACCTTC	CASSTDRDWLRGYTF
TRBV12-5	.	TRBD2	TRBJ2-1	TGTGCTAGTGGTGGAGGGACTAGCGGGAGTAATGAGCAGTTCTTC	CASGGGTSGSNEQFF
TRBV2	.	.	TRBJ2-7	TGTGCCAGCAGACAGACCTACGAGCAGTACTTC	CASRQTYEQYF
TRBV5-4	.	TRBD2	TRBJ2-7	TGTGCCAGCAGCCCGGGACTAGCCTACGAGCAGTACTTC	CASSPGLAYEQYF
TRBV6-5	.	.	TRBJ2-7	TGTGCCAGCAGTTTGAGGTTGAGGGCTACCTACGAGCAGTACTTC	CASSLRLRATYEQYF
TRBV2	few	.	TRBJ2-7	TGTGCCAGCACAGGACTCGAGCAGTACTTC	CASTGLEQYF
TRBV4-2	.	TRBD1	TRBJ2-2	TGTGCCAGCAGCTACGGACAGGGGGCTTGGAACACCGGGGAGCTGTTTTTT	CASSYGQGAWNTGELFF
TRBV7-9	.	.	TRBJ2-7	TGTGCCAGCAGCCCCAGGGGTCGGGGATACGAGCAGTACTTC	CASSPRGRGYEQYF
TRBV28	.	TRBD1	TRBJ1-2	TGTGCCAGCAGTCAACCCGACAGGGGCTATGGCTACACCTTC	CASSQPDRGYGYTF
TRBV10-2	once	.	TRBJ1-4	TGCGCCAGCATGGGGGGGGCCAATGAAAAACTGTTTTTT	CASMGGANEKLFF
TRBV5-4	.	.	TRBJ1-1	TGTGCCAGCAGCTTGAAGGGACAGAACACTGAAGCTTTCTTT	CASSLKGQNTEAFF
TRBV5-1	.	TRBD2	TRBJ2-3	TGCGCCAGCAGCCCGAGATTACTGACTAGCGGGAGGGCCGAAGATACGCAGTATTTT	CASSPRLLTSGRAEDTQYF